One T cell receptor beta chain is described in this entry. The entry originates in a study of blood T cell repertoires in COVID-19. On the study more broadly: There were acute and convalescent COVID-19 samples, and they came from the United States, Italy and Spain. T cells, B-cell-depleted T cells, or PBMCs provided the cDNA or gDNA that served as material.

Methods used by the authors: Reference gene primer amplification yielded estimated nucleated cell counts. Clones were read by immunoSEQ multiplex PCR, and TCRdb kept only the in-frame ones, dropping some. That table supplies the V and J calls and clone size; D and trimming were determined from the DNA. The table shows 90,000 to 150,000 clones, with approximately 90% occurring only once. The sample was peripheral blood. This TCR derives from a human donor with acute or convalescent COVID-19. The donor label of this sample is uncertain.

The chain's CDR3 is CASSETGAGELFF. CDR3 coding DNA: TGTGCCAGCAGCGAAACAGGGGCCGGGGAGCTGTTTTTT. The rearrangement links TRBV4-2 to TRBJ2-2; 7 bases are a match to TRBD1. The CDR3 consists of 13 residues. Germline assignment: CDR1 LGHNA and CDR2 YNFKEQ. V was pared by 5 bases and J by 6 bases, with 3 bases of the junction left unmatched.